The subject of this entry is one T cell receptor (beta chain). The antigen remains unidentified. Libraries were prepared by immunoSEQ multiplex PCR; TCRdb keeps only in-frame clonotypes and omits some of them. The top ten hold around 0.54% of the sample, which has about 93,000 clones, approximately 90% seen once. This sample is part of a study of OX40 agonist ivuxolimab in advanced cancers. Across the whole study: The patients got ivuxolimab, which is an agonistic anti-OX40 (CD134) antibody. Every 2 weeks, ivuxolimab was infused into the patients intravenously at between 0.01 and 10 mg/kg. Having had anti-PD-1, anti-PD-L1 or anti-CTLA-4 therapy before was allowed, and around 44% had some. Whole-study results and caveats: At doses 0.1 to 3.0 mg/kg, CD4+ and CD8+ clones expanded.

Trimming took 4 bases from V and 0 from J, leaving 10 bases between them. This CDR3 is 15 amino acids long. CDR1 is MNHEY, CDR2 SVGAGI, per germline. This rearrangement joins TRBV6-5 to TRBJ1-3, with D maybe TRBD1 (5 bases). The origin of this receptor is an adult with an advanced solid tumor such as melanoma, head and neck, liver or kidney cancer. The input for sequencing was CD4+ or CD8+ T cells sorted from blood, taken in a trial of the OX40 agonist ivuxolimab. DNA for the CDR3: TGTGCCAGCAGTTCGGGACGGTCCTCTGGAAACACCATATATTTT. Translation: CASSSGRSSGNTIYF.